Listed below are T cell receptor beta chains from one sample, sequenced in a study of T cell responses to AZD1222 COVID-19 vaccine. The assay was immunoSEQ multiplex PCR, and TCRdb's table has in-frame clones only and misses some. The table lists around 160,000 clones, around 86% of them singletons. The source material was peripheral blood, sampled on day 0 of MenACWY control vaccination. The receptors shown here come from an adult in good health. Both conserved end residues are part of each CDR3. D genes are given only for firm matches. Clone sizes are given selectively: once, few, many, or a class where the clone is expanded.

TRBV18	TRBJ1-1	-	few	TGTGCCAGCTCTCAGGGGTTGAGGACTGAAGCTTTCTTT	CASSQGLRTEAFF
TRBV7-9	TRBJ1-2	-	few	TGTGCCAGCGGCCCCGAGGTCGGCGGCTACACCTTC	CASGPEVGGYTF
TRBV11-3	TRBJ1-2	-	-	TGTGCCAGCAGCTTAGATGCGACGGGCTATGGCTACACCTTC	CASSLDATGYGYTF
TRBV19	TRBJ1-1	-	-	TGTGCCAGTAGTATAGTCTCAGGGGTGGGTGAAGCTTTCTTT	CASSIVSGVGEAFF
TRBV10-3	TRBJ2-1	-	-	TGTGCCATCAGGAGGCCAGGAAACAATGAGCAGTTCTTC	CAIRRPGNNEQFF
TRBV25-1	TRBJ1-1	-	-	TGTGCCAGCAGCCCTGGTCTCATGAACACTGAAGCTTTCTTT	CASSPGLMNTEAFF
TRBV9	TRBJ2-1	TRBD2	-	TGTGCCAGCAGCGCTTTAGCGGGCCTGGCAAGAAATGAGCAGTTCTTC	CASSALAGLARNEQFF
TRBV11-2	TRBJ1-1	-	-	TGTGCCAGCAGCTTAGAGCCGGGTTCTGAAGCTTTCTTT	CASSLEPGSEAFF
TRBV4-1	TRBJ1-1	-	-	TGCGCCAGCAGCCATGTATCCGACAGGGAAGCTTTCTTT	CASSHVSDREAFF
TRBV11-1	TRBJ1-1	-	-	TGTGCCAGCAGCTTAAAAATGAACACTGAAGCTTTCTTT	CASSLKMNTEAFF
TRBV9	TRBJ2-1	TRBD1	-	TGTGCCAGCAGCGTAGAGGGGGCGCGCCAGGCACTCTACAATGAGCAGTTCTTC	CASSVEGARQALYNEQFF
TRBV3-1/TRBV3-2	TRBJ1-1	-	-	TGTGCCAGCAGCCAAGTCTCAGGAGGAGCTTTCTTT	CASSQVSGGAFF
TRBV6-1	TRBJ1-5	TRBD1	-	TGTGCCAGCAGTGAACTAGGTGCAGGGGGCGGCAATCAGCCCCAGCATTTT	CASSELGAGGGNQPQHF
TRBV6-5	TRBJ1-6	-	-	TGTGCCAGCAGTTTTTCGACGCCCGGGGAATCACCCCTCCACTTT	CASSFSTPGESPLHF
TRBV2	TRBJ1-1	-	-	TGTGCCAGCAGAGTTTGGGCGACAGGCTACACTGAAGCTTTCTTT	CASRVWATGYTEAFF
TRBV4-1	TRBJ1-3	-	-	TGCGCCAGCAGCCAAGTCCAGGGGTCCGGAAACACCATATATTTT	CASSQVQGSGNTIYF
TRBV28	TRBJ1-1	TRBD1	-	TGTGCCAGCAGTTTGCCGACAGGGGTGAACACTGAAGCTTTCTTT	CASSLPTGVNTEAFF
TRBV12-3/TRBV12-4	TRBJ2-1	TRBD1	once	TGTGCCAGCAGAAAGGGGGCAGGGGAGCAGTTCTTC	CASRKGAGEQFF
TRBV7-3	TRBJ1-3	-	-	TGTGCCAGCAGCACCTCGCCAGGGACTTCTGGAAACACCATATATTTT	CASSTSPGTSGNTIYF
TRBV7-5	TRBJ1-3	-	-	TGTGTCCAGAATCAGGGCTGCCCTCTACGCTCCTCTGGAAACACCATATATTTT	CVQNQGCPLRSSGNTIYF
TRBV28	TRBJ1-5	-	-	TGTGCCAGCATCGGGGAAGGACGTCAGCCCCAGCATTTT	CASIGEGRQPQHF
TRBV5-1	TRBJ1-5	TRBD1	-	TGCGCCAGCAGCCCTGGGACAGGGGGCATGAGCAATCAGCCCCAGCATTTT	CASSPGTGGMSNQPQHF
TRBV5-6	TRBJ1-5	-	-	TGTGCCAGCAGCTTTGGGGAAATTGGCAATCAGCCCCAGCATTTT	CASSFGEIGNQPQHF
TRBV6-5	TRBJ2-7	TRBD1	-	TGTGCCAGCAGTCGGGACAGGGCTTCCTACGAGCAGTACTTC	CASSRDRASYEQYF
TRBV6-1	TRBJ1-2	-	once	TGTGCCAGCAGTGAAGGCAGCTATGGCTACACCTTC	CASSEGSYGYTF
TRBV7-2	TRBJ1-6	-	once	TGTGCCAGCAGCGCCCAGGGTGGGGACGCCGTTCACTTT	CASSAQGGDAVHF
TRBV4-1	TRBJ2-1	-	-	TGCGCCAGCAGCAGACAGTGGCGGGGCCCTCGTACTAATGAGCAGTTCTTC	CASSRQWRGPRTNEQFF
TRBV19	TRBJ1-3	-	-	TGTGCCAGTAGTAACCGACAGTTCTCTGGAAACACCATATATTTT	CASSNRQFSGNTIYF
TRBV19	TRBJ1-1	TRBD1	-	TGTGCCACCCGACAGGGGACTGAAGCTTTCTTT	CATRQGTEAFF
TRBV2	TRBJ2-3	TRBD2	-	TGTGCCAGCCTCCCTAGCGGGGATCCTTTTGATACGCAGTATTTT	CASLPSGDPFDTQYF
TRBV10-2	TRBJ1-1	-	-	TGCGCCAGCAGTAAAACTCGATACAGGAACACTGAAGCTTTCTTT	CASSKTRYRNTEAFF
TRBV3-1/TRBV3-2	TRBJ1-1	-	-	TGTGCCAGCAGCCAAGGTCCCGGGTCTGAAGCTTTCTTT	CASSQGPGSEAFF
TRBV11-3	TRBJ2-1	TRBD2	few	TGTGCCAGCAGCTTTAGCGGGTCTAAATACTACAATGAGCAGTTCTTC	CASSFSGSKYYNEQFF
TRBV11-2	TRBJ1-1	-	-	TGTGCCAGCAGCCAGTCGAGGGTCACTGAAGCTTTCTTT	CASSQSRVTEAFF
TRBV28	TRBJ1-1	-	-	TGTGCCAGCGGGAGAGAGAGGAGGTTGGCCACTGAAGCTTTCTTT	CASGRERRLATEAFF
TRBV19	TRBJ1-5	TRBD1	-	TGTGCCAGTAGTCGTACAGGGGGAAATAGCAATCAGCCCCAGCATTTT	CASSRTGGNSNQPQHF
TRBV20-1	TRBJ1-2	-	many	TGCAGTGCTCCAGCGGTCCCTGGCTACACCTTC	CSAPAVPGYTF
TRBV9	TRBJ2-5	-	-	TGTGCCAGCAGCGCAACACAAGAGACCCAGTACTTC	CASSATQETQYF
TRBV12-3/TRBV12-4	TRBJ1-1	-	-	TGTGCCAGCAGTTTAAAGGGTTGGACTGAAGCTTTCTTT	CASSLKGWTEAFF
TRBV6-6	TRBJ2-2	TRBD1	-	TGTGCCAGCAGTCGAGGACAGGGGGCCCTGAGCACCGGGGAGCTGTTTTTT	CASSRGQGALSTGELFF
TRBV6-1	TRBJ1-1	-	-	TGTGCCAGCAGTGAAGCGCGGATGAACACTGAAGCTTTCTTT	CASSEARMNTEAFF
TRBV5-1	TRBJ2-2	-	-	TGCGCCAGCAGCTTGGCCGTCCAAAACACCGGGGAGCTGTTTTTT	CASSLAVQNTGELFF
TRBV7-9	TRBJ1-6	TRBD1	-	TGTGCCAGCAGCTTAGTTCCAGGGGGTGTTTCACCCCTCCACTTT	CASSLVPGGVSPLHF
TRBV11-2	TRBJ2-5	-	-	TGTGCCAGCAGCTCAAACAGGGTTGGGGAGACCCAGTACTTC	CASSSNRVGETQYF
TRBV4-1	TRBJ1-4	TRBD1	-	TGCGCCAGCAGCCAAGGACAGGGGGATGAAAAACTGTTTTTT	CASSQGQGDEKLFF
TRBV24-1	TRBJ2-2	TRBD1	-	TGTGCCACCAGTGATCCCCGGGACAGGGGGGGTGAGCTGTTTTTT	CATSDPRDRGGELFF
TRBV27	TRBJ1-2	-	-	TGTGCCACCAATTCAGCTTGGGGCTACACCTTC	CATNSAWGYTF
TRBV27	TRBJ2-6	TRBD2	once	TGTGCCAGCAGACCAACTAGCGGGGGACCCCCCTCTGGGGCCAACGTCCTGACTTTC	CASRPTSGGPPSGANVLTF
TRBV28	TRBJ2-2	-	-	TGTGCCAGCAGTTTCGGGTACACCGGGGAGCTGTTTTTT	CASSFGYTGELFF
TRBV18	TRBJ1-5	TRBD1	-	TGTGCCAGCTCTCCCACGACAGGGGGAGGCAATCAGCCCCAGCATTTT	CASSPTTGGGNQPQHF
TRBV5-4	TRBJ2-1	-	-	TGTGCCAGCAGCTTGGATTACAGGGTGAATGAGCAGTTCTTC	CASSLDYRVNEQFF
TRBV12-3/TRBV12-4	TRBJ1-2	-	few	TGTGCCAGCAGTTTCACGGCGGATGGCTACACCTTC	CASSFTADGYTF
TRBV20-1	TRBJ1-2	-	-	TGCAGTGCTAGTTTTGGGGTCAGGGAGGATGGCTACACCTTC	CSASFGVREDGYTF
TRBV6-5	TRBJ2-3	TRBD2	few	TGTGCCAGCATCTGGCGGGGGGGCACAGATACGCAGTATTTT	CASIWRGGTDTQYF